These 23 T cell receptor beta chains originate from one sample sequenced in a study of regulatory T cells in long-lasting Graves disease. HTBI primers from iRepertoire and Arm-PCR of CDR3 regions yielded the TCR beta libraries. TCRdb ran MiXCR on the multiplex PCR reads and lists one entry per CDR3 protein. The table lists about 560,000 distinct CDR3 sequences, about 16% of them singletons. The time point is: newly diagnosed GD, antithyroid drugs for less than 3 months. The TCR library used RNA extracted from PBMCs. This sample was also put to use in a study of T cells in Graves' hyperthyroidism and ophthalmopathy.

The sample consisted of peripheral blood mononuclear cells (PBMCs), taken at new diagnosis, from a patient treated with antithyroid drugs. The receptors shown here come from a man aged 18-30 years with Graves disease.

The chain carries TRBV5-1 and TRBJ1-4; D is unclear. The length of the CDR3 is 15 residues. V lost 5 bases and J 0 bases, leaving 11 bases between the germline ends. CDR1 SGHRS and CDR2 YFSETQ come from the germline V gene. Here the CDR3 DNA reads TGCGCCAGCAGTTTTCAGCCAGCAACTAATGAAAAACTGTTTTTT. It specifies CASSFQPATNEKLFF.

This chain uses TRBV20-1 with TRBJ2-3; D not certain. CDR1 DFQATT and CDR2 SNEGSKA come from the germline V gene (reference sequence). V lost 0 bases and J 2 bases, leaving 6 bases between the germline ends. The CDR3 length is 13 residues. The CDR3 is CSARDRYTDTQYF. Here the CDR3 DNA reads TGCAGTGCTAGAGATCGATACACAGATACGCAGTATTTT.

The chain has TRBV30 and TRBJ2-4; TRBD2 aligns across 7 bases. With V trimmed by 3 bases and J by 2 bases, 4 bases remained unmatched. The CDR3 runs to 14 residues. CDR1 is GTSNPN, CDR2 SVGIG, per germline (reference sequence). CDR3 amino acids: CAWRWGGTKNIQYF. CDR3 nucleotide sequence: TGTGCCTGGAGGTGGGGGGGGACCAAAAACATTCAGTACTTC.

In its sample, this clonotype was seen many times. The rearrangement joins TRBV6-1 to TRBJ2-5; 8 nucleotides align to TRBD1. The CDR3 covers 14 residues. Germline CDR1 reads MNHNS; CDR2 reads SASEGT. V was pared by 8 bases and J by 5 bases, with 10 bases of the junction left unmatched. CDR3 loop: CASGRQGAVETQYF. The CDR3 DNA sequence: TGTGCCAGCGGGAGGCAGGGGGCTGTGGAGACCCAGTACTTC.

In this sample, this clonotype turned up a few times. V is TRBV5-6 and J is TRBJ2-5; 9 bases align to TRBD2. Per the germline V gene, CDR1 is SGHDT and CDR2 is YYEEEE. The CDR3 consists of 15 residues. Trimming cost V 4 bases and J 3 bases; bases outside gene matches: 7. The CDR3 sequence: CASSLPGLAKETQYF. In nucleotides, the CDR3 is TGTGCCAGCAGCCTCCCCGGACTAGCGAAAGAGACCCAGTACTTC.

Many counts were recorded for this clonotype. This chain links TRBV12-3 or TRBV12-4 with TRBJ2-1, with 8 bases that match TRBD2. Germline trimming cut 5 bases from V and 4 bases from J; bases unmatched to any gene: 4. The CDR3 contains 14 residues. The CDR3 DNA follows: TGTGCCAGCAGTAATAGCGGGAAATACAATGAGCAGTTCTTC. The encoded protein is CASSNSGKYNEQFF.

At least ten counts were recorded for this clonotype. V usage is TRBV7-2 and J usage is TRBJ1-2, with 7 bases identical to TRBD1. There are 15 residues in the CDR3. CDR1 is SGHTA, CDR2 FQGNSA, per germline. V gave up 1 base and J gave up 3 bases; unmatched junction bases: 5. CDR3 loop: CASSLGHRGDYGYTF. The CDR3 DNA is TGTGCCAGCAGCTTAGGGCACAGGGGCGACTATGGCTACACCTTC.

The chain uses TRBV27 and TRBJ1-5; 8 nucleotides match TRBD1. The CDR3 covers 16 residues. Germline V gives CDR1 MNHEY, CDR2 SMNVEV (reference sequence). With V trimmed by 6 bases and J by 1 base, 8 bases remained unmatched. CDR3 DNA sequence: TGTGCCAGCAGAGAGACAGGGGTGGTAAGCAATCAGCCCCAGCATTTT. It is translated as CASRETGVVSNQPQHF.

This clonotype was found many times. This chain uses TRBV11-1 with TRBJ2-7, with a possible D match to TRBD2 (5 bases). From germline, CDR1 is SGHAT and CDR2 FQDESV (reference sequence). Trimming removed 4 bases at V and 4 bases at J, with 11 bases between. The CDR3 runs to 13 residues. The CDR3 nucleotides read TGTGCCAGCAGCTCCCGGACGGGGTACGAGCAGTACTTC. This sequence encodes CASSSRTGYEQYF. Full variable domain (missing parts from reference TRBV11-1 and TRBJ2-7): EAEVAQSPRYKITEKSQAVAFWCDPISGHATLYWYRQILGQGPELLVQFQDESVVDDSQLPKDRFSAERLKGVDSTLKIQPAELGDSAMYLCASSSRTGYEQYFGPGTRLTVT.

In the case of this clonotype: A much larger clone differs by one base, so this may be a read error. This chain connects TRBV5-1 to TRBJ2-1; 7 nucleotides match TRBD1. The CDR3 is 16 residues long. CDR1 is SGHRS, CDR2 YFSETQ, per germline. The DNA for the CDR3 is TGCGCCAGCAGCTTGCAGGGGGAAAGCTCCTACAATGACCAGTTCTTC. The encoded protein is CASSLQGESSYNDQFF. The entire variable domain, with the rest obtained from reference TRBV5-1 and TRBJ2-1, is as follows: KAGVTQTPRYLIKTRGQQVTLSCSPISGHRSVSWYQQTPGQGLQFLFEYFSETQRNKGNFPGRFSGRQFSNSRSEMNVSTLELGDSALYLCASSLQGESSYNDQFFGPGTRLTVL.

The gene calls are TRBV29-1 and TRBJ2-3; the match to TRBD2 covers 11 bases. Per the germline V gene, CDR1 is SQVTM and CDR2 is ANQGSEA. There are 14 residues in the CDR3. The V gene end was trimmed by 4 bases and the J gene end by 3 bases; junction bases not matched to a gene: 3. CDR3 in amino acids: CSVVTSGSTDTQYF. In DNA form, the CDR3 reads TGCAGCGTTGTAACTAGCGGGAGTACAGATACGCAGTATTTT.

This clonotype was counted between two and nine times. The chain recombines TRBV20-1 with TRBJ1-1; possibly TRBD1 for D (5 bases). This CDR3 contains 13 residues. With 3 bases removed from V and 1 base from J, the gap between germline ends came to 9 bases. Per germline, CDR1 DFQATT and CDR2 SNEGSKA (reference sequence). CDR3 amino acids: CSARDNPNTEAFF. CDR3 bases: TGCAGTGCTAGGGACAATCCGAACACTGAAGCTTTCTTT.

This clonotype was detected only a few times. The rearrangement joins TRBV7-3 to TRBJ2-2, with D hard to call. Trimming removed 5 bases at V and 6 bases at J, with 10 bases between. CDR3 size: 13 residues. Germline V gives CDR1 SGHTA, CDR2 FQGTGA. The CDR3 bases are TGTGCCAGCAGCGCAACAGTTGCCGGGGAGCTGTTTTTT. This gives the protein CASSATVAGELFF.

The chain is built from TRBV15 and TRBJ2-6; a weak D match, TRBD1 (5 bases). Germline loops: CDR1 LNHNV, CDR2 YYDKDF (reference sequence). The CDR3 sequence is 14 residues long. Trimming took 7 bases from V and 1 from J, leaving 8 bases between them. The CDR3 coding sequence is TGTGCCACCACCTCAGGGTCTGGGGCCAACGTCCTGACTTTC. Amino acids: CATTSGSGANVLTF.

This chain connects TRBV20-1 to TRBJ2-1; 7 bases map to TRBD1. The CDR3 sequence is 15 residues long. Germline V gives CDR1 DFQATT, CDR2 SNEGSKA (reference sequence). Here the CDR3 DNA reads TGCAGAGCCCTGAACTGCGACAGGGAACACAATGAGCAGTTCTTC. Its translation: CRALNCDREHNEQFF.

This clonotype was seen a handful of times. CDR3 residues: CASSTRDSIFYEQYF. The CDR3 coding sequence is TGTGCCAGCAGCACCCGGGACAGTATATTCTACGAGCAGTACTTC. The chain employs TRBV5-5 and TRBJ2-7, with TRBD1 matching over 7 bases. This CDR3 spans 15 amino acids. Germline values: CDR1 SGHKS, CDR2 YYEKEE (reference sequence). V was clipped by 4 bases and J by 3 bases; unmatched bases: 10.

Concerning this clonotype itself: A much bigger clone sits one base away, suggesting this may be a read error. In DNA form, the CDR3 reads TGTGCCAGCAGCCACTGGACCCAAGAGACCCAGTACTTC. It is translated as CASSHWTQETQYF. The chain joins TRBV5-1 to TRBJ2-5; no firm D call. This CDR3 has 13 amino acids. Looked up from germline, CDR1 is SGHRS and CDR2 is YFSETQ.

This clonotype was seen repeatedly, ten times or more. The J gene is TRBJ2-6, the V gene TRBV5-1; D is perhaps TRBD1 (5 bases). The CDR3 is 14 amino acids. Looked up from germline, CDR1 is SGHRS and CDR2 is YFSETQ. V was pared by 6 bases and J by 0 bases, with 7 bases between. In DNA form, the CDR3 reads TGCGCCAGCATCGACAGCTCTGGGGCCAACGTCCTGACTTTC. It is translated as CASIDSSGANVLTF.

Turning to this clonotype: Given a far larger clone just one base away, this is likely a sequencing read error. This chain uses TRBV2 with TRBJ2-1, with 14 nucleotides matching TRBD2. V was pared by 7 bases and J by 6 bases, with 5 bases of the junction left unmatched. CDR1 is SNHLY, CDR2 FYNNEI, per germline. The CDR3 length is 15 residues. The CDR3 sequence: CASIPGLAGVNEQFF. CDR3 DNA sequence: TGTGCCAGCATCCCGGGACTAGCGGGAGTCAATGAGCAGTTCTTC.

V usage is TRBV20-1 and J usage is TRBJ2-5, with 8 bases fitting TRBD2. Germline V CDR1 and CDR2: DFQATT, SNEGSKA (reference sequence). Trimming took 0 bases from V and 5 from J; bases not matched to a gene: 5. The CDR3 totals 14 residues. CDR3 DNA sequence: TGCAGTGCTAGAGATCAGCGGGGGTCGGAGACCCAGTACTTC. Amino acids: CSARDQRGSETQYF.

Only a few counts were recorded for this clonotype. V usage is TRBV9 and J usage is TRBJ2-7, with 8 positions matching TRBD1. The CDR3 is made up of 15 amino acids. Trimming removed 0 bases from V and 2 bases from J; junction bases left unmatched: 4. Germline V lookup: CDR1 SGDLS, CDR2 YYNGEE. CDR3 in DNA: TGTGCCAGCAGCGTAGCAGGGGGCGCAGCCTACGAGCAGTACTTC. Translating it yields CASSVAGGAAYEQYF.

This clonotype was seen at least ten times. CDR3: CASSPPPRGSLTDTQYF. The CDR3 nucleotides are TGTGCCAGCTCACCTCCGCCTAGAGGGAGTCTCACAGATACGCAGTATTTT. The gene calls are TRBV18 and TRBJ2-3; D possibly corresponds to TRBD2 (5 bases). CDR1 and CDR2 (germline): KGHSH, LQKENI. Trimming took off 3 bases at V and 2 bases at J, with 18 bases between the two ends. CDR3 size: 17 residues.

The rearrangement links TRBV28 to TRBJ1-4, with D unresolved. Germline values: CDR1 MDHEN, CDR2 SYDVKM. The CDR3 is made up of 18 amino acids. The V end lost 5 bases, the J end lost 0 bases, and 19 bases lay between the germline ends. The CDR3 DNA sequence: TGTGCCAGCAGTGACCCCATTGCGCACCCCGCAACTAATGAAAAACTGTTTTTT. This translates into CASSDPIAHPATNEKLFF.